These 8 T cell receptor beta chains share one sample of origin, sequenced in a study of technical replicates of blood from a few donors. This table comes from immunoSEQ multiplex PCR, and its TCRdb copy is limited to in-frame clones, with some not included. The sample shows about 83,000 clones, about 92% of them seen only once. Sequenced input: T cells isolated from PBMCs. These TCRs come from a human donor in good health.

The V call is TRBV10-3, the J call TRBJ1-4; 8 positions match TRBD1. This CDR3 region has 14 residues. V lost 3 bases to trimming and J lost 7 bases; unmatched junction nucleotides: 4. Per germline, CDR1 ENHRY and CDR2 SYGVKD. CDR3 nucleotides: TGTGCCATCAGTGAACAGGGGGGGGGTGAAAAACTGTTTTTT. It is translated as CAISEQGGGEKLFF.

A note on this clone: One junction end does not reproduce the germline sequence, and a read error may be involved. V gene TRBV7-7 combines with J gene TRBJ2-5; a possible D gene is TRBD2 (6 bases). CDR1 SSHAT and CDR2 FNYEAQ come from the germline V gene (reference sequence). The CDR3 is 15 amino acids. CDR3 sequence (DNA): TGTGCTAGCAGCTTAGGTCGGGGGTACCAAGAGACCCAGTACTTC. It is translated as CASSLGRGYQETQYF.

The V and J genes are TRBV6-5 and TRBJ1-2, with 8 bases matching TRBD1. J lost 4 bases, V lost 5 bases, and 9 bases had no gene match. CDR1 and CDR2 from the germline V gene are MNHEY and SVGAGI. The CDR3 has 15 amino acids. CDR3 loop: CASSHPGQEFYGYTF. CDR3 nucleotide sequence: TGTGCCAGCAGTCACCCGGGACAGGAATTCTATGGCTACACCTTC.

The V and J genes are TRBV7-9 and TRBJ2-7; D is unclear. V was shortened by 5 bases and J by 0 bases, with 8 bases between the two germline ends. Germline V gene lookup returns CDR1 SEHNR and CDR2 FQNEAQ (reference sequence). This CDR3 has 13 amino acids. This CDR3 is CASSAPGSYEQYF. The CDR3 DNA sequence: TGTGCCAGCAGCGCTCCGGGCTCCTACGAGCAGTACTTC.

The chain carries TRBV11-2 and TRBJ2-3; the match to TRBD2 covers 8 bases. The CDR3 runs 15 residues. Germline-derived CDR1 and CDR2 are SGHAT and FQNNGV. The junction had 2 bases not matched to a gene; V was cut back by 3 bases and J by 0 bases. The CDR3 DNA follows: TGTGCCAGCAGCTTCTTAGCGGGGAGCACAGATACGCAGTATTTT. Protein: CASSFLAGSTDTQYF.

This chain joins TRBV11-2 and TRBJ2-5, with D possibly TRBD1 on 6 matching bases. This CDR3 has 13 amino acids. Germline-derived CDR1 and CDR2 are SGHAT and FQNNGV. Deletions cut 5 bases from V and 3 bases from J, with 10 bases between. CDR3 residues: CASSHRQEETQYF. The CDR3 DNA is TGTGCCAGCAGCCATCGACAGGAAGAGACCCAGTACTTC.

This chain joins TRBV14 and TRBJ2-7, with 10 bases lining up with TRBD1. V was pared by 3 bases and J by 4 bases, with 9 bases of the junction left unmatched. The CDR3 is made up of 16 amino acids. Germline V gives CDR1 SGHDN, CDR2 FVKESK. DNA of the CDR3: TGTGCCAGCAGCCACCTACCGGGACAGGGGACTTACGAGCAGTACTTC. This encodes CASSHLPGQGTYEQYF.

The J gene is TRBJ2-2, the V gene TRBV5-1; tentatively, D is TRBD2 (5 bases). Trimming pared 6 bases from V and 3 bases from J, leaving 15 bases between. CDR1 and CDR2 from the germline V gene are SGHRS and YFSETQ. This CDR3 has 15 residues. The CDR3 reads CASTLLEEYTGELFF. CDR3 nucleotides: TGCGCCAGCACTTTACTAGAGGAGTACACCGGGGAGCTGTTTTTT.